This TCR beta chain derives from a study of cytotoxic CD8 clonotypes in ibrutinib-treated CLL. Measured with immunoSEQ multiplex PCR; TCRdb has only the in-frame clones, and not every one. Altogether 60,000 to 65,000 clones are present, 45% to 65% being singletons, with the ten largest covering roughly 14%. This clone was counted only a few times. The sample here was PBMCs, taken after 12 months of ibrutinib treatment. This clonotype was sampled from a human donor with chronic lymphocytic leukemia.

CDR3 sequence: CASSGGTGSGANVLTF. Written as DNA, the CDR3 is TGTGCCAGTAGTGGGGGGACAGGGTCTGGGGCCAACGTCCTGACTTTC. This chain links TRBV19 with TRBJ2-6, with TRBD1 matching 9 bases. After removal of 5 bases from V and 1 base from J, the junction contained 3 bases not matched to a gene. CDR3 length: 16 residues. Germline V gene lookup returns CDR1 LNHDA and CDR2 SQIVND (reference sequence).